This is a list of T cell receptor beta chains from one sample in a study of blood T cell repertoires in COVID-19. Assay used: immunoSEQ multiplex PCR; TCRdb lists only in-frame clones, some missing. The table lists 300,000 to 400,000 clones, 65% to 90% of them singletons. Sequenced: peripheral blood. These receptors all stem from a human donor in a cohort sampled during active COVID-19. The CDR3 runs from the conserved cysteine through the conserved F or W. A D gene is named only where the DNA matches it firmly. Expanded clones get a size class; other rows say once, few or many, or leave the size out.

J: TRBJ2-1; length: 17; V: TRBV5-4; D: -; size: -; DNA: TGTGCCAGCAGCTTGCCCGGTGGGACTGACTCCTACAATGAGCAGTTCTTC; CDR3: CASSLPGGTDSYNEQFF
J: TRBJ1-1; length: 14; V: TRBV5-1; D: -; size: -; DNA: TGCGCCAGCAGCTTGCCGGACACGAACACTGAAGCTTTCTTT; CDR3: CASSLPDTNTEAFF
J: TRBJ1-2; length: 18; V: TRBV5-6; D: TRBD1; size: once; DNA: TGTGCCAGCTGTCTCGTCAGGGGGCTTTATGGAGGTAACTATGGCTACACCTTC; CDR3: CASCLVRGLYGGNYGYTF
J: TRBJ1-3; length: 13; V: TRBV5-4; D: -; size: -; DNA: TGTGCCAGCAGCGGGGGGACGCTCGGCACCATATATTTT; CDR3: CASSGGTLGTIYF
J: TRBJ1-2; length: 11; V: TRBV30; D: -; size: -; DNA: TGTGCCTGGAGTAAGGAGTATGGCTACACCTTC; CDR3: CAWSKEYGYTF
J: TRBJ2-7; length: 14; V: TRBV7-2; D: TRBD1; size: -; DNA: TGTGCCAGCAGCTTGGTGACAGGGAAGTCCGAGCAGTACTTC; CDR3: CASSLVTGKSEQYF
J: TRBJ2-7; length: 14; V: TRBV19; D: -; size: -; DNA: TGTGCCAGTAGTATTCAGTTAGCCTCCTACGAGCAGTACTTC; CDR3: CASSIQLASYEQYF
J: TRBJ2-6; length: 13; V: TRBV2; D: -; size: -; DNA: TGTGCCAGTCGGAGCTCTGGGGCCAACGTCCTGACTTTC; CDR3: CASRSSGANVLTF
J: TRBJ2-1; length: 12; V: TRBV14; D: -; size: -; DNA: TGTGCCAGCAGCCAAGTAACTTATGAGCAGTTCTTC; CDR3: CASSQVTYEQFF
J: TRBJ2-1; length: 16; V: TRBV4-2; D: TRBD2; size: -; DNA: TGTGCCAGCAGCCAAGATCAAGCGGGGGGCCACAATGAGCAGTTCTTC; CDR3: CASSQDQAGGHNEQFF
J: TRBJ2-7; length: 14; V: TRBV6-5; D: TRBD1; size: -; DNA: TGTGCCAGCAGTTGGGGACAGTCAAGCGACGAGCAGTACTTC; CDR3: CASSWGQSSDEQYF
J: TRBJ2-1; length: 15; V: TRBV2; D: -; size: -; DNA: TGTGCCAGCAGTGGGGGCGCCGGCACCTACAATGAGCAGTTCTTC; CDR3: CASSGGAGTYNEQFF
J: TRBJ2-3; length: 16; V: TRBV6-1; D: -; size: -; DNA: TGTGCCAGCAGTGAAGCACAGCGGAGCCTCTTTGATACGCAGTATTTT; CDR3: CASSEAQRSLFDTQYF
J: TRBJ1-5; length: 16; V: TRBV15; D: TRBD1; size: -; DNA: TGTGCCACCAGCAGCCACAGGACAGGGGGCAATCAGCCCCAGCATTTT; CDR3: CATSSHRTGGNQPQHF
J: TRBJ1-2; length: 13; V: TRBV5-4; D: TRBD1; size: -; DNA: TGTGCCAGCAGCTCCCGACAGGGATATGGCTACACCTTC; CDR3: CASSSRQGYGYTF
J: TRBJ2-3; length: 15; V: TRBV5-6; D: -; size: -; DNA: TGTGCCAGCAGCTTCTCCAGAGGGTTCACAGATACGCAGTATTTT; CDR3: CASSFSRGFTDTQYF
J: TRBJ1-5; length: 17; V: TRBV6-4; D: -; size: -; DNA: TGTGCCAGCAGTGTAGACACACGAGATAGGAGCAATCAGCCCCAGCATTTT; CDR3: CASSVDTRDRSNQPQHF